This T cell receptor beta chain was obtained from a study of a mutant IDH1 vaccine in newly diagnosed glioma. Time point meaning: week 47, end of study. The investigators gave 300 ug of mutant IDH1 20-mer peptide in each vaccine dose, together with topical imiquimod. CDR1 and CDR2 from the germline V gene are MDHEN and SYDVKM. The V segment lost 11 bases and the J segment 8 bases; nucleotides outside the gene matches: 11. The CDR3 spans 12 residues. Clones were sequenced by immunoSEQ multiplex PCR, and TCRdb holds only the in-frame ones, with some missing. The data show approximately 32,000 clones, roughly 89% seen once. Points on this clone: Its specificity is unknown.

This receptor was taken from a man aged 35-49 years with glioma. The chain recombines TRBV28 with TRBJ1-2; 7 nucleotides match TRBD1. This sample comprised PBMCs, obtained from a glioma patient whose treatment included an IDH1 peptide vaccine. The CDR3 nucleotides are TGTGCCTGCCGGACAGGAGCCTACGGCTACACCTTC. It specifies CACRTGAYGYTF.